Below are 30 T cell receptor beta chains sequenced from a single sample in a study of prognosis after radiotherapy for stage I lung cancer. It was by two-round multiplex PCR that TCR beta CDR3 was amplified from genomic DNA. It was primers specific to each TRBV and TRBJ gene that first-round PCR used. TCRdb fed the multiplex PCR reads into MiXCR, producing one record per CDR3 protein. The table shows tens of thousands of distinct CDR3 sequences, with just over 40% occurring only once. The sample consisted of PBMCs, taken before or after stereotactic body radiation therapy (not recorded which). The receptor set was obtained from a donor aged 50 or older with non-small cell lung cancer.

This clonotype was seen ten or more times. The chain recombines TRBV15 with TRBJ2-2; D is perhaps TRBD2 (5 bases). The CDR3 extends over 14 amino acids. Germline loops: CDR1 LNHNV, CDR2 YYDKDF (reference sequence). Deletions cut 0 bases from V and 4 bases from J, with 6 bases between. CDR3: CATSRDGLTGELFF. DNA for the CDR3: TGTGCCACCAGCAGAGATGGACTCACCGGGGAGCTGTTTTTT.

This clonotype was observed a handful of times. The rearrangement uses TRBV5-4 and TRBJ2-3; 9 bases line up with TRBD2. This CDR3 is 15 amino acids long. V shed 3 bases, J shed 1 base, and the junction held 3 bases outside the gene matches. Germline CDR1 reads SGHNT; CDR2 reads YYREEE (reference sequence). The CDR3 sequence: CASSSGGGGTDTQYF. Written as DNA, the CDR3 is TGTGCCAGCAGCTCGGGCGGGGGGGGCACAGATACGCAGTATTTT.

The rearrangement joins TRBV6-5 to TRBJ1-1; D is unresolved. The V end lost 0 bases, the J end lost 4 bases, and 15 bases lay between the germline ends. The CDR3 spans 16 residues. Germline values: CDR1 MNHEY, CDR2 SVGAGI. The CDR3 sequence: CASSYSIRSWGTEAFF. The DNA for the CDR3 is TGTGCCAGCAGTTACTCAATCCGTAGCTGGGGCACTGAAGCTTTCTTT.

This clonotype was seen many times. This sequence joins TRBV6-2 or TRBV6-3 and TRBJ2-2, with 7 bases identical to TRBD1. V lost 6 bases and J lost 6; bases outside the gene matches: 10. This CDR3 has 15 amino acids. The V gene's germline CDR1 is MNHEY and CDR2 SVGEGT. The CDR3 nucleotides read TGTGCCAGCAGGACCGGGACAGACGTCTCCGGGGAGCTGTTTTTT. Its translation: CASRTGTDVSGELFF.

This clonotype was seen many times. The rearrangement uses TRBV2 and TRBJ2-3; D unclear. This CDR3 spans 13 amino acids. With 2 bases removed from V and 6 bases from J, the gap between germline ends came to 9 bases. Germline CDR1 is SNHLY and CDR2 is FYNNEI. The DNA for the CDR3 is TGTGCCAGCAGTGAACGAAACTGGGATACGCAGTATTTT. Encoded protein: CASSERNWDTQYF. Together with reference TRBV2 and TRBJ2-3, the CDR3 gives the full variable domain: EPEVTQTPSHQVTQMGQEVILRCVPISNHLYFYWYRQILGQKVEFLVSFYNNEISEKSEIFDDQFSVERPDGSNFTLKIRSTKLEDSAMYFCASSERNWDTQYFGPGTRLTVL.

There are many counts of this clonotype. The chain couples TRBV9 to TRBJ1-2; a possible D gene is TRBD1 (5 bases). Per the germline V gene, CDR1 is SGDLS and CDR2 is YYNGEE. The CDR3 is 12 amino acids. Trimming removed 6 bases from V and 4 bases from J, with 10 bases in between. The CDR3 DNA reads as TGTGCCAGCAAAAAGGGGCCCTATGGCTACACCTTC. The encoded protein is CASKKGPYGYTF.

With regard to this clonotype: This clone may be a read error of a much larger clone one base away. The chain has TRBV4-1 and TRBJ2-5, with D perhaps matching TRBD2 (6 bases). V gave up 2 bases and J gave up 3 bases, with 7 bases separating them. Germline CDR1 MGHRA, CDR2 YSYEKL. This CDR3 is 13 amino acids long. The CDR3: CASSQWEEETQYF. The CDR3, as DNA: TGCGCCAGCAGCCAATGGGAGGAAGAGACCCAGTACTTC.

The chain recombines TRBV6-1 with TRBJ2-3; TRBD1 or TRBD2 may be the D gene (6 bases each). V was cut by 6 bases and J by 14 bases, with 21 bases left in between. In germline, CDR1 is MNHNS, CDR2 SASEGT. The CDR3 runs to 13 residues. The CDR3, as DNA: TGTGCCAGCAGCGGCCATGGGGGGCAGCATTTGTATTTT. It encodes CASSGHGGQHLYF.

The sample holds many counts of this clonotype. V gene TRBV5-6 combines with J gene TRBJ2-3, with 8 nucleotides matching TRBD2. This CDR3 has 15 residues. Germline-derived CDR1 and CDR2 are SGHDT and YYEEEE. The V segment lost 4 bases and the J segment 4 bases; nucleotides outside the gene matches: 8. The CDR3 here is CASSHRGRKADTQYF. CDR3 coding DNA: TGTGCCAGCAGCCATCGCGGGAGGAAGGCAGATACGCAGTATTTT.

Turning to this clonotype: A much larger clone differs by one base, so this may be a read error. In DNA form, the CDR3 reads TGTGCCAGCAGTGGTCAAAATCAGCTCCAGCATTTT. As protein: CASSGQNQLQHF. The chain recombines TRBV6-2 or TRBV6-3 with TRBJ1-5; D uncertain. CDR1 MNHEY and CDR2 SVGEGT come from the germline V gene. The CDR3 runs 12 residues.

This clonotype was recorded at least ten times. The V gene is TRBV5-1, the J gene TRBJ2-2; no firm D call. This CDR3 is built from 16 residues. CDR1 is SGHRS and CDR2 is YFSETQ in the germline V gene. V was cut by 0 bases and J by 2 bases, with 11 bases left in between. DNA for the CDR3: TGCGCCAGCAGCTTGGCCGGTATGGGTAACACCGGGGAGCTGTTTTTT. It translates to CASSLAGMGNTGELFF.

This clonotype was found once. The junction does not match germline at one end; this may be a read error. The J gene is TRBJ2-3, the V gene TRBV27, with D perhaps TRBD1 (5 bases). The CDR3 runs to 14 residues. In germline, CDR1 is MNHEY, CDR2 SMNVEV (reference sequence). The CDR3 here is CASSPPGCTGTQYF. The CDR3 DNA is TGTGCCAGCAGTCCCCCGGGTTGCACAGGTACGCAGTATTTT.

This clonotype was recorded at least ten times. The V gene is TRBV5-1, the J gene TRBJ2-7, with 13 bases lining up with TRBD2. Germline assignment: CDR1 SGHRS and CDR2 YFSETQ. This CDR3 has 16 residues. After removal of 3 bases from V and 3 bases from J, the junction contained 6 bases not matched to a gene. CDR3 residues: CASSSERTSGSYEQYF. Here the CDR3 DNA reads TGCGCCAGCAGCTCTGAAAGGACTAGCGGGAGCTACGAGCAGTACTTC.

This clonotype came up many times. The chain employs TRBV25-1 and TRBJ2-7; no definite D call. V lost 8 bases and J 1 base, leaving 27 bases between the germline ends. This CDR3 spans 18 amino acids. CDR1 MGHDK and CDR2 SYGVNS come from the germline V gene. Here the CDR3 DNA reads TGTGCCAGCCTATACTTGGATTGTAAATTAGCAGAATCCTACGAGCAGTACTTC. Translation: CASLYLDCKLAESYEQYF.

As concerns this clonotype: A read error may account for a junction end that differs from germline. The V call is TRBV19, the J call TRBJ1-5, with a weak D call TRBD1 (6 bases). The CDR3 has 13 residues. Per the germline V gene, CDR1 is LNHDA and CDR2 is SQIVND (reference sequence). The CDR3 coding sequence is TGTGCCACCACGCGGGGGGCCGGACAGCCCCAGAATTTT. Amino acids: CATTRGAGQPQNF.

This chain joins TRBV28 and TRBJ1-2; no clear D gene. The V and J ends lost 3 bases and 8 bases respectively, with 13 bases between them. Germline-derived CDR1 and CDR2 are MDHEN and SYDVKM. The CDR3 covers 13 residues. The CDR3 nucleotides read TGTGCCAGCAGTTTTTCCAGAACCATCGGCTACACCTTC. Encoded protein: CASSFSRTIGYTF.

J is TRBJ2-7 and V is TRBV20-1; 7 bases are shared with TRBD2. Germline values: CDR1 DFQATT, CDR2 SNEGSKA (reference sequence). The CDR3 has 14 residues. V lost 0 bases and J lost 0; bases outside the gene matches: 2. The CDR3 region is CSARDRDYSYEQYF. The CDR3 DNA is TGCAGTGCTAGAGACCGGGACTACTCCTACGAGCAGTACTTC.

V and J are TRBV5-1 and TRBJ2-2, with 9 bases identical to TRBD1. Losses at the gene ends were 4 bases for V and 2 bases for J; bases not matched to a gene: 3. The CDR3 has 15 amino acids. Germline CDR1 is SGHRS and CDR2 is YFSETQ. Here the CDR3 reads CASSRDRENTGELFF. DNA of the CDR3: TGCGCCAGCAGCCGGGACAGGGAAAACACCGGGGAGCTGTTTTTT. Variable domain in full (rest from reference TRBV5-1 and TRBJ2-2): KAGVTQTPRYLIKTRGQQVTLSCSPISGHRSVSWYQQTPGQGLQFLFEYFSETQRNKGNFPGRFSGRQFSNSRSEMNVSTLELGDSALYLCASSRDRENTGELFFGEGSRLTVL.

For the CDR3, the DNA is TGTGCCAGCAGTGATGACGGCAGTTACCAAGAGACCCAGTACTTC. This codes for CASSDDGSYQETQYF. The V and J genes are TRBV2 and TRBJ2-5, with unresolved D. There are 15 residues in the CDR3. Deletions cut 3 bases from V and 0 bases from J, with 11 bases between. The germline gives CDR1 SNHLY, CDR2 FYNNEI.

V usage is TRBV2 and J usage is TRBJ1-2; 8 nucleotides align to TRBD1. Germline trimming cut 2 bases from V and 8 bases from J; bases unmatched to any gene: 10. The CDR3 runs 15 residues. CDR1 SNHLY and CDR2 FYNNEI come from the germline V gene. The CDR3 spells CASSEIAAGGRGYTF. The CDR3 DNA follows: TGTGCCAGCAGTGAAATCGCGGCAGGGGGCAGGGGCTACACCTTC.

This clonotype was observed many times. This chain connects TRBV20-1 to TRBJ2-7; TRBD1 might be the D (6 bases). The V end lost 6 bases, the J end lost 3 bases, and 21 bases lay between the germline ends. This CDR3 is 15 amino acids long. Germline CDR1 is DFQATT and CDR2 is SNEGSKA (reference sequence). This CDR3 reads CSANPGTRVDYEQYF. CDR3 sequence (DNA): TGCAGTGCAAACCCCGGGACAAGGGTAGACTACGAGCAGTACTTC.

This clonotype has at least ten counts. The V gene is TRBV6-1, the J gene TRBJ1-1, with 7 bases identical to TRBD1. The germline gives CDR1 MNHNS, CDR2 SASEGT. The CDR3 is 13 residues long. Losses at the gene ends were 4 bases for V and 3 bases for J; bases not matched to a gene: 2. The CDR3 is CASSAQGDTEAFF. CDR3 DNA: TGTGCCAGCAGTGCCCAGGGGGACACTGAAGCTTTCTTT.

A note on this clonotype: Only one base separates this from a far larger clonotype, so it likely reflects a read error. The chain couples TRBV6-6 to TRBJ2-7; D unclear. The CDR3 is made up of 15 amino acids. Germline V CDR1 and CDR2: MNHNY, SVGAGI (reference sequence). DNA for the CDR3: TGTGCCAGCGGTTACGGTCAGAGTCCTCCCTACGAGCAGTACTTC. It codes for CASGYGQSPPYEQYF.

This clonotype was observed many times. This chain links TRBV20-1 with TRBJ2-7; tentatively, D is TRBD2 (5 bases). Germline loops: CDR1 DFQATT, CDR2 SNEGSKA (reference sequence). CDR3 length equals 14 residues. Trimming cost V 0 bases and J 3 bases, with 12 bases left between them. In DNA, the CDR3 is TGCAGTGCTAGAGACCGACGGAGGCACTACGAGCAGTACTTC. Its protein is CSARDRRRHYEQYF.

The chain couples TRBV6-2 or TRBV6-3 to TRBJ1-6, with D unclear. The CDR3 sequence is 12 residues long. Trimming took off 7 bases at V and 7 bases at J, with 8 bases between the two ends. Germline V gene sequence: CDR1 MNHEY, CDR2 SVGEGT. CDR3 residues: CASTTGNSPLHF. The CDR3 region has the DNA TGTGCCAGCACCACGGGGAATTCACCCCTCCACTTT.

This clonotype showed up many times. The CDR3 DNA follows: TGTGCCAGCAGCCAGGGACAGGGCATGAACACTGAAGCTTTCTTT. This gives the protein CASSQGQGMNTEAFF. This chain links TRBV3-1 with TRBJ1-1; 9 nucleotides line up with TRBD1. After removal of 3 bases from V and 0 bases from J, the junction contained 2 bases not matched to a gene. CDR3 size: 15 residues. Germline CDR1 is LGHDT and CDR2 is YNNKEL (reference sequence).

This clonotype was observed at least ten times. This chain joins TRBV20-1 and TRBJ1-1, with D unclear. With 0 bases removed from V and 4 bases from J, the gap between germline ends came to 12 bases. The CDR3 is 14 amino acids. Looked up from germline, CDR1 is DFQATT and CDR2 is SNEGSKA (reference sequence). The CDR3 nucleotides read TGCAGTGCTAGAGATCCTGGGGTTGGCACTGAAGCTTTCTTT. Its protein is CSARDPGVGTEAFF.

The chain is built from TRBV19 and TRBJ2-1; D call uncertain. The CDR3 spans 13 residues. Germline CDR1 LNHDA, CDR2 SQIVND (reference sequence). The V gene lost 6 bases and the J gene lost 4 bases, with 10 bases spanning the gap. This CDR3 reads CASSLIVYNEQFF. CDR3 in DNA: TGTGCCAGTAGCCTTATCGTATACAATGAGCAGTTCTTC.

This clonotype was seen just once. At one end, the junction sequence differs from germline, possibly due to a read error. The V and J genes are TRBV7-2 and TRBJ2-3; possible D gene TRBD1, 5 bases. Germline V gene data show CDR1 as SGHTA and CDR2 as FQGNSA. The CDR3 consists of 14 residues. The chain's CDR3 is CVSSSGPSTDTQYF. The CDR3 region has the DNA TGTGTCAGCAGCTCAGGGCCAAGCACAGATACGCAGTATTTT.

This clonotype was seen at least ten times. This chain joins TRBV4-1 and TRBJ2-6; D is ambiguous. Germline CDR1 MGHRA, CDR2 YSYEKL. Trimming removed 1 base at V and 0 bases at J, with 10 bases between. There are 17 residues in the CDR3. The CDR3 nucleotides read TGCGCCAGCAGCCAAGGGATGGGAAGCTCTGGGGCCAACGTCCTGACTTTC. It translates to CASSQGMGSSGANVLTF.